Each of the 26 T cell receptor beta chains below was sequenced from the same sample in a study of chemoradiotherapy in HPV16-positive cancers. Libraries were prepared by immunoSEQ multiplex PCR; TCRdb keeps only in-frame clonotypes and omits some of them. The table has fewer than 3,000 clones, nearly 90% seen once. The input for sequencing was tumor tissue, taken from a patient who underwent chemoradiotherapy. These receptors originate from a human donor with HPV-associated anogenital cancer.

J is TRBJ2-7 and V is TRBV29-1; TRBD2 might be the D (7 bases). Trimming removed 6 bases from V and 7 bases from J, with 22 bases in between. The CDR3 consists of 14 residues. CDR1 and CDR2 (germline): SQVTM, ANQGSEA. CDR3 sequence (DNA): TGCAGCGTCCGGGACTGGGGGGGCTCGGGAGAGCAGTACTTC. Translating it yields CSVRDWGGSGEQYF.

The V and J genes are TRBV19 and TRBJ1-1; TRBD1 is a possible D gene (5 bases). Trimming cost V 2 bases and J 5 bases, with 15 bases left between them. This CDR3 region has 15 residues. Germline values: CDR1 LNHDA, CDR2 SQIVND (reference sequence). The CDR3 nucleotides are TGTGCCAGTAGTATATTAGGGACGGGAACAACTGAAGCTTTCTTT. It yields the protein CASSILGTGTTEAFF.

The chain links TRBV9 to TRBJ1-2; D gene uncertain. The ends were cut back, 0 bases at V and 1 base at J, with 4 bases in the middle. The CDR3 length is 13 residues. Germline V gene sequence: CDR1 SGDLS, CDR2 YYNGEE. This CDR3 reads CASSVGGNYGYTF. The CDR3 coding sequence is TGTGCCAGCAGCGTAGGAGGTAACTATGGCTACACCTTC.

The CDR3 DNA follows: TGTGCCAGTAGTTCCGGACGGACTGAAGCTTTCTTT. It codes for CASSSGRTEAFF. The rearrangement links TRBV19 to TRBJ1-1, with D unclear. The CDR3 is 12 residues long. V lost 5 bases and J lost 5, with 9 bases in between. Germline CDR1 LNHDA, CDR2 SQIVND (reference sequence).

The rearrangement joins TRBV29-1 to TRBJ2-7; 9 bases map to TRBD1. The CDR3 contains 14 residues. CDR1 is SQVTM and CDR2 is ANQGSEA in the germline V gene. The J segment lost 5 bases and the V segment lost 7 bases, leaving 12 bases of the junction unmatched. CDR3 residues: CSARTGTGSHEQYF. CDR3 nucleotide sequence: TGCAGCGCCAGAACCGGGACAGGGAGCCACGAGCAGTACTTC.

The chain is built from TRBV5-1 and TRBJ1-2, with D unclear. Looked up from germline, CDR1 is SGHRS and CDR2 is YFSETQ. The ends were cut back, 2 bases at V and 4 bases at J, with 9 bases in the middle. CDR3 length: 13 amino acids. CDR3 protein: CASSFEHTYGYTF. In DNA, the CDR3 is TGCGCCAGCAGCTTCGAGCACACCTATGGCTACACCTTC.

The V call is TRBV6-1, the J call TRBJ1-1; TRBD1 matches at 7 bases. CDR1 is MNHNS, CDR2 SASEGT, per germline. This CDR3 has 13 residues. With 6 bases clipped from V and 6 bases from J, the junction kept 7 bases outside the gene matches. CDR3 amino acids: CASSPGGAPEAFF. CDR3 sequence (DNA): TGTGCCAGCAGCCCAGGGGGGGCCCCTGAAGCTTTCTTT.

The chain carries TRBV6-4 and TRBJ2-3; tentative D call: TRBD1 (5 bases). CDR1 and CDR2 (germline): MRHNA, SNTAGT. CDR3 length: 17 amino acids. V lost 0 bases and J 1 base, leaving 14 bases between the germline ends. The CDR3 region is CASSDSAGVGGTDTQYF. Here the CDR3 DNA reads TGTGCCAGCAGTGACTCGGCAGGCGTAGGGGGCACAGATACGCAGTATTTT.

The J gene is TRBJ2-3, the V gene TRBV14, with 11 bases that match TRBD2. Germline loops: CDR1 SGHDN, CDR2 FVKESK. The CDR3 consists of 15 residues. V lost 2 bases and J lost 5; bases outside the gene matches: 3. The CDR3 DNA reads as TGTGCCAGCAGCCAACGAACTAGCGGGAGAGATACGCAGTATTTT. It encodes CASSQRTSGRDTQYF. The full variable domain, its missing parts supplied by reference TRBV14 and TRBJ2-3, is EAGVTQFPSHSVIEKGQTVTLRCDPISGHDNLYWYRRVMGKEIKFLLHFVKESKQDESGMPNNRFLAERTGGTYSTLKVQPAELEDSGVYFCASSQRTSGRDTQYFGPGTRLTVL.

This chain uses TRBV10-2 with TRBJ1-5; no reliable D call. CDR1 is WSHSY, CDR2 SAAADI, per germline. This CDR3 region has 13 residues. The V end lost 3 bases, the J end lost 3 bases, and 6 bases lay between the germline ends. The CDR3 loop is CASSEGLNQPQHF. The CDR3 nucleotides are TGCGCCAGCAGTGAAGGTCTCAATCAGCCCCAGCATTTT.

The CDR3 DNA is TGTGCCAGTCAACCGTTACAGGGAAACACCATATATTTT. Translating gives CASQPLQGNTIYF. The chain has TRBV19 and TRBJ1-3; no clear D. CDR1 LNHDA and CDR2 SQIVND come from the germline V gene (reference sequence). V lost 8 bases, J lost 4 bases, and 12 bases lay in between. The CDR3 spans 13 residues.

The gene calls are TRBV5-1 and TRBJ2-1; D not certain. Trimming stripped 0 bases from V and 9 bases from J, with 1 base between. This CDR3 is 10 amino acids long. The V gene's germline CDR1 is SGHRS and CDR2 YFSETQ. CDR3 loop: CASSLVEQFF. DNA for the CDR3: TGCGCCAGCAGCTTGGTTGAGCAGTTCTTC.

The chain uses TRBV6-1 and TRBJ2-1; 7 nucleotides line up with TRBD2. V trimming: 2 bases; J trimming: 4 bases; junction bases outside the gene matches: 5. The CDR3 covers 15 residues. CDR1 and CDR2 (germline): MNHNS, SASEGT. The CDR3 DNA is TGTGCCAGCAGTGAAATGGGGAGGGATTACAATGAGCAGTTCTTC. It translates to CASSEMGRDYNEQFF.

CDR3 residues: CASSLSHPNTEAFF. In DNA form, the CDR3 reads TGTGCCAGCAGCTTGAGCCACCCGAACACTGAAGCTTTCTTT. V is TRBV5-8 and J is TRBJ1-1; D call uncertain. In germline, CDR1 is SGHTS, CDR2 YDEGEE. V lost 1 base and J 1 base, leaving 8 bases between the germline ends. CDR3 length equals 14 residues.

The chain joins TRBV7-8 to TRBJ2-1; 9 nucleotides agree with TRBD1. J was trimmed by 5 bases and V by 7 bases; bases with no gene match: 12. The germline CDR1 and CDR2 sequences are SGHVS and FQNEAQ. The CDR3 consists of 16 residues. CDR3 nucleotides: TGTGCCAGCACAGAGTACACGGGACAGGGCGACAATGAGCAGTTCTTC. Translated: CASTEYTGQGDNEQFF.

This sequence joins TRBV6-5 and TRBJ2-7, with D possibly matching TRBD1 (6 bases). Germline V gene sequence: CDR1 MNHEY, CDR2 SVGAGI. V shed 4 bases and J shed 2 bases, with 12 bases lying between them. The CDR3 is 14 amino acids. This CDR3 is CASSFGTSPYEQYF. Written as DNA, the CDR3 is TGTGCCAGCAGTTTCGGGACAAGCCCCTACGAGCAGTACTTC.

CDR3 in amino acids: CASSLDSPGSGNTIYF. The CDR3 DNA reads as TGCGCCAGCAGCTTGGACAGCCCGGGGTCTGGAAACACCATATATTTT. The chain uses TRBV5-1 and TRBJ1-3; D uncertain. Germline V gives CDR1 SGHRS, CDR2 YFSETQ. The CDR3 spans 16 residues. V lost 0 bases and J 1 base, leaving 11 bases between the germline ends.

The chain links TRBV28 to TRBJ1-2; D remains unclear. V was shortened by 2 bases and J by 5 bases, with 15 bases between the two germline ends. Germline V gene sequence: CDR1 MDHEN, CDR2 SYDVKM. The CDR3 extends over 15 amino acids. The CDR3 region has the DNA TGTGCCAGCAGTTTAGTTCGGGAGCTGCAATATGGCTACACCTTC. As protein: CASSLVRELQYGYTF.

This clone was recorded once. CDR3 coding DNA: TGTGCCAGCAGCAAAACAGGGGACCGCTATGGCTACACCTTC. Its translation is CASSKTGDRYGYTF. The chain employs TRBV9 and TRBJ1-2; 7 bases line up with TRBD1. The CDR3 spans 14 residues. V was clipped by 4 bases and J by 4 bases; unmatched bases: 7. CDR1 is SGDLS, CDR2 YYNGEE, per germline.

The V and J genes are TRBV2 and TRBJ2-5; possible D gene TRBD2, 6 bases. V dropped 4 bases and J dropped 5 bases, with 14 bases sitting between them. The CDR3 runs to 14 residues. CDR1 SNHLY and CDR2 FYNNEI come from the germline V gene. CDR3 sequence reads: CASSGPTRAETQYF. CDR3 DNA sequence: TGTGCCAGCAGTGGCCCGACTAGGGCGGAGACCCAGTACTTC.

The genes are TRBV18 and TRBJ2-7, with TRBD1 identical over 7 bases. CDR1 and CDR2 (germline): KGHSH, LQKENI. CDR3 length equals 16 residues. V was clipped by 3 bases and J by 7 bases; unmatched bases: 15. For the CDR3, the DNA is TGTGCCAGCTCACCGAGTCTCGGACAGGTCTCGTTTGAGCAGTACTTC. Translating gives CASSPSLGQVSFEQYF.

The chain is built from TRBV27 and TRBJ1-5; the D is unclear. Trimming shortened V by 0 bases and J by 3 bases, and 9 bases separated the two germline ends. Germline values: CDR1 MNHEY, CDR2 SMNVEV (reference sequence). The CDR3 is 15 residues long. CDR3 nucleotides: TGTGCCAGCAGTTTATCTAGATTATACAATCAGCCCCAGCATTTT. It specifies CASSLSRLYNQPQHF.

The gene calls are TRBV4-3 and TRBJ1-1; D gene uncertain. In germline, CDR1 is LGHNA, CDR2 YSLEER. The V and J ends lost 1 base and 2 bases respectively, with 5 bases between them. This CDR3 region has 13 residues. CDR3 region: CASSQAGNTEAFF. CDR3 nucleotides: TGCGCCAGCAGCCAAGCAGGAAACACTGAAGCTTTCTTT.

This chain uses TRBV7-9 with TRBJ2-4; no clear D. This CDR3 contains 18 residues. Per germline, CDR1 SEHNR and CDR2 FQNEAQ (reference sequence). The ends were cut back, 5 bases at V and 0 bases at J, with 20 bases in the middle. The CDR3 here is CASSDLGLDILAKNIQYF. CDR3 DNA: TGTGCCAGCAGCGATTTGGGTCTGGATATCCTAGCCAAAAACATTCAGTACTTC.

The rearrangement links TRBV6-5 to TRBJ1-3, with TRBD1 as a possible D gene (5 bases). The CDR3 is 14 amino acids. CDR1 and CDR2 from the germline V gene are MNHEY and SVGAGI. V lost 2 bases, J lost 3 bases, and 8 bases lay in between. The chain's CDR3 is CASSYQGGGNTIYF. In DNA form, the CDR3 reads TGTGCCAGCAGTTACCAGGGAGGTGGAAACACCATATATTTT.

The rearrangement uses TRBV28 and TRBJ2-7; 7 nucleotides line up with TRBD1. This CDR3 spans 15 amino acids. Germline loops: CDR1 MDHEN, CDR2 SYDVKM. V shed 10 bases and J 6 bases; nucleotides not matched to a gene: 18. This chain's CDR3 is CATQGVGQTFGEQYF. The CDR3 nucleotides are TGTGCCACCCAAGGGGTGGGACAGACCTTTGGCGAGCAGTACTTC. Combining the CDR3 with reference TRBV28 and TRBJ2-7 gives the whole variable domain DVKVTQSSRYLVKRTGEKVFLECVQDMDHENMFWYRQDPGLGLRLIYFSYDVKMKEKGDIPEGYSVSREKKERFSLILESASTNQTSMYLCATQGVGQTFGEQYFGPGTRLTVT.